This entry is about one T cell receptor beta chain. Its matching antigen is unknown. Profiling relied on immunoSEQ multiplex PCR, and the TCRdb table lists in-frame clones only, not all of them. The sample includes tens of thousands of clones, roughly 97% of them seen just once. This entry belongs to a study of T cells after posttransplantation cyclophosphamide. Findings and limits, study-wide: Blood and skin or GI T cell repertoires showed limited TRB overlap. Later blood repertoires were often dominated by clones from the donor CD8+ memory compartment. After PTCy, TRB diversity resembled that of CNI/methotrexate controls.

V shed 1 base and J shed 4 bases, with 8 bases lying between them. The CDR3 has 14 amino acids. CDR1 is MNHEY, CDR2 SMNVEV, per germline (reference sequence). The naive gate required viable CD3+CD4+ or CD3+CD8+ cells with CCR7+CD45RA+CD45RO-CD95-CD27+CD28+ phenotype. On the day of bone marrow donation, the related graft donor provided peripheral blood. Sequencing used naive CD4+ T cells sorted from PBMCs. J is TRBJ1-5 and V is TRBV27; D gene unclear. The source is a man over 45 in good health, CMV-negative, and a related stem cell transplant donor. The CDR3 loop is CASSLYSSNQPQHF. Written as DNA, the CDR3 is TGTGCCAGCAGTTTATATAGCTCGAATCAGCCCCAGCATTTT.